One sample yielded the 12 T cell receptor beta chains listed below, sequenced in a study of beta chain features in type 1 diabetes (dated by TCRdb to 2017 to 2018). Results the study describes overall, beyond this receptor: A moderate but significant shortening of TCRB CDR3 length was observed in type 1 diabetes patients in all four CD4+ subsets.

Receptors were amplified or captured by the immunoSEQ multiplex PCR assay. The entire amount of isolated RNA was reverse transcribed using the High Capacity cDNA Reverse Transcription Kit, so the sequenced TCRB transcripts were expressed ones. Held by TCRdb, this immuneACCESS table contains in-frame sequences only and omits some clones. Under half of the omission traces to an unresolved V gene where checked; the cause of the rest is unknown. The sample profile shows roughly 100,000 clones; roughly 28% of them were found once. The ten largest clones capture 0.53% of the sample. Antigens for these TCRs are unknown. The source material was central memory CD4+ T cells from blood. The origin of the receptors is a young woman with type 1 diabetes.

This clone was observed a handful of times. J is TRBJ1-2 and V is TRBV7-2, with TRBD1 as a possible D gene (6 bases). Per germline, CDR1 SGHTA and CDR2 FQGNSA. Trimming stripped 0 bases from V and 2 bases from J, with 10 bases between. The CDR3 spans 15 residues. DNA of the CDR3: TGTGCCAGCAGCTTAGCGCCCCAGGGGAACTATGGCTACACCTTC. It encodes CASSLAPQGNYGYTF. The full variable domain, with the rest looked up from reference TRBV7-2 and TRBJ1-2, is GAGVSQSPSNKVTEKGKDVELRCDPISGHTALYWYRQSLGQGLEFLIYFQGNSAPDKSGLPSDRFSAERTGGSVSTLTIQRTQQEDSAVYLCASSLAPQGNYGYTFGSGTRLTVV.

This clone has more than one count but fewer than ten. This sequence joins TRBV18 and TRBJ2-1, with D possibly matching TRBD2 (5 bases). Looked up from germline, CDR1 is KGHSH and CDR2 is LQKENI. V was shortened by 0 bases and J by 4 bases, with 7 bases between the two germline ends. The CDR3 is 14 amino acids. CDR3 DNA sequence: TGTGCCAGCTCACCACCGAGCGGTTACAATGAGCAGTTCTTC. This sequence encodes CASSPPSGYNEQFF.

This clone was seen a handful of times. The rearrangement uses TRBV6-5 and TRBJ1-4, with TRBD1 as a possible D gene (6 bases). The CDR3 spans 15 residues. V was clipped by 5 bases and J by 4 bases, with 14 bases between them. The germline V gene encodes CDR1 MNHEY and CDR2 SVGAGI. The CDR3 loop reads CASSRSQGYNEKLFF. Written as DNA, the CDR3 is TGTGCCAGCAGTAGATCACAGGGCTATAATGAAAAACTGTTTTTT.

This clone appeared a few times. The chain recombines TRBV30 with TRBJ1-4; the D gene is possibly TRBD1 (6 bases). V was pared by 6 bases and J by 5 bases, with 16 bases between. The CDR3 extends over 14 amino acids. Germline-derived CDR1 and CDR2 are GTSNPN and SVGIG (reference sequence). The CDR3 sequence: CACSLTGTNEKLFF. CDR3 coding DNA: TGTGCCTGCTCCCTGACAGGAACGAATGAAAAACTGTTTTTT.

V is TRBV7-9 and J is TRBJ2-5; D is undetermined. Germline V gene data show CDR1 as SEHNR and CDR2 as FQNEAQ (reference sequence). The CDR3 runs to 11 residues. Trimming cost V 3 bases and J 5 bases, with 4 bases left between them. Here the CDR3 DNA reads TGTGCCAGCAGCTTGAGTGAGACCCAGTACTTC. Amino acids: CASSLSETQYF.

The chain links TRBV18 to TRBJ2-3; no clear D. This CDR3 region has 18 residues. The germline gives CDR1 KGHSH, CDR2 LQKENI. Deletions cut 2 bases from V and 1 base from J, with 19 bases between. The CDR3 DNA reads TGTGCCAGCTCACCAAGCCCCAACTGGGCTGAAGGCACAGATACGCAGTATTTT. It yields the protein CASSPSPNWAEGTDTQYF.

The chain combines TRBV5-1 with TRBJ2-4; 9 bases map to TRBD1. Germline CDR1 and CDR2: SGHRS and YFSETQ. Trimming cost V 0 bases and J 11 bases; bases outside gene matches: 3. The CDR3 length is 13 residues. CDR3 nucleotide sequence: TGCGCCAGCAGCTTGGGGGACAGGGCGGTTCAGTACTTC. Translation gives CASSLGDRAVQYF.

The chain is built from TRBV28 and TRBJ2-7, with 8 positions matching TRBD2. The CDR3 spans 11 residues. The germline V gene has CDR1 MDHEN and CDR2 SYDVKM. Unmatched junction bases numbered 2, after V lost 2 bases and J lost 11 bases. As DNA, the CDR3 is TGTGCCAGCAGTTTAAGTAGCGGGAAGTACTTC. Encoded protein: CASSLSSGKYF.

The table lists this clone with a few counts. The CDR3 DNA is TGTGCCAGCTCACCCGAGTATGGCTACACCTTC. This encodes CASSPEYGYTF. The chain has TRBV18 and TRBJ1-2; the D is unclear. The CDR3 is 11 amino acids. Trimming left V 3 bases short and J 5 bases short, with 4 bases between. Per the germline V gene, CDR1 is KGHSH and CDR2 is LQKENI.

This clone was picked up a small number of times. The V gene is TRBV6-1, the J gene TRBJ2-7, with 9 nucleotides matching TRBD2. Germline V gene sequence: CDR1 MNHNS, CDR2 SASEGT. CDR3 size: 14 residues. The CDR3, as DNA: TGTGCGTCAACCGGGCGGGAGGGCTCCTACGAGCAGTACTTC. Its protein product is CASTGREGSYEQYF.

J is TRBJ1-1 and V is TRBV2; TRBD1 agrees at 11 bases. CDR1 and CDR2 (germline): SNHLY, FYNNEI. The CDR3 totals 15 residues. V dropped 11 bases and J dropped 1; count of bases not matched to a gene: 9. CDR3 in DNA: TGTGCCGGCCGATCCGGGACAGGGGGGAACACTGAAGCTTTCTTT. Translation: CAGRSGTGGNTEAFF.

The chain joins TRBV27 to TRBJ2-6; perhaps TRBD2 as D (6 bases). The germline V gene has CDR1 MNHEY and CDR2 SMNVEV (reference sequence). Trimming removed 2 bases from V and 0 bases from J, with 17 bases in between. The CDR3 loop spans 19 amino acids. The CDR3 nucleotides read TGTGCCAGCAGTTTACGGGGAGGAGGCCTGATCTCTGGGGCCAACGTCCTGACTTTC. This sequence encodes CASSLRGGGLISGANVLTF.